This T cell receptor beta chain originates from a study of CD4 and CD8 cells across lung adenocarcinoma regions. The CDR3 consists of 13 residues. CDR1 and CDR2 from the germline V gene are MNHEY and SVGAGI. Trimming removed 0 bases at V and 5 bases at J, with 8 bases between. Donors had localized lung adenocarcinoma, a non-small cell lung cancer. TCRdb processed the PCR reads anew with MiXCR; each CDR3 protein has one entry. The repertoire holds 3,000 to 4,000 distinct CDR3 sequences, with approximately 63% as singletons. Sample: CD4+ T cells from the margin of a lung tumor. The chain recombines TRBV6-5 with TRBJ2-7; D not certain. This TCR was sampled from a male donor with lung adenocarcinoma. The CD4 and CD8 labels of this study may be unreliable. CDR3 sequence (DNA): TGTGCCAGCAGTTACTCAATCTGGAACGAGCAGTACTTC. It specifies CASSYSIWNEQYF.